This T cell receptor (beta chain) was profiled in a study of T-cell memory formation after mild COVID-19. This clonotype was detected only a few times. Trimming removed 4 bases at V and 3 bases at J, with 18 bases between. The CDR3 contains 16 residues. The V gene's germline CDR1 is SGHDN and CDR2 FVKESK. From the 5' RACE reads, TCRdb called clonotypes with MiXCR, one entry per CDR3 protein. Seen here are about 320,000 distinct CDR3 sequences, roughly an eighth observed once, and the top ten hold around 20%. The source material was PBMCs or a T cell subset sorted from them (not recorded which). This chain links TRBV14 with TRBJ1-2, with a tentative D call TRBD1 (5 bases). This sequence was found in a man younger than 30 who had mild COVID-19 (a few samples of this study predate the infection). Cell type and time point are not known. DNA for the CDR3: TGTGCCAGCAGCCCGAGGGTGCAAGGGGACCACTATGGCTACACCTTC. Amino acids: CASSPRVQGDHYGYTF.